This TCR beta chain emerged from a study of brain T cells in children with intractable seizures. Study observations and caveats: Pre- and post-surgery blood differed in depth, so pre-surgery absences may be undersampling.

Time point described: blood from clinic visit 5 months post-surgery; TSC patient then seizure free. Concerning this clone: Its target is unknown.

The CDR3 has 17 amino acids. Unmatched junction bases numbered 10, after V lost 6 bases and J lost 1 base. Germline V lookup: CDR1 LGHDT, CDR2 YNNKEL (reference sequence). Libraries were prepared by immunoSEQ multiplex PCR; TCRdb keeps only in-frame clonotypes and omits some of them. Here the sample spans 340,000 or so clones, over 90% being singletons. The chain employs TRBV3-1 (or the pseudogene TRBV3-2) and TRBJ2-3; TRBD2 aligns across 10 bases. The sample in question was peripheral blood, obtained approximately 5 months after surgery. The sequence was collected from a boy in the first two years of life with tuberous sclerosis and intractable seizures. The CDR3 sequence is CASRGKRGGIGTDTQYF. The DNA of the CDR3 is TGTGCCAGCAGGGGCAAGCGGGGGGGCATCGGCACAGATACGCAGTATTTT.